The 9 T cell receptor beta chains reported below all come from one sample, sequenced in a study of blood T cell repertoires in COVID-19. Clones were sequenced by immunoSEQ multiplex PCR, and TCRdb holds only the in-frame ones, with some missing. The sample has 240,000 or so clones, around 89% seen once. Sequenced input: PBMCs or T cells enriched from blood (not recorded which). The receptors were gathered from a middle-aged man who had recovered from COVID-19.

This sequence joins TRBV9 and TRBJ1-2; TRBD1 agrees at 8 bases. After removal of 0 bases from V and 6 bases from J, the junction contained 10 bases not matched to a gene. Per germline, CDR1 SGDLS and CDR2 YYNGEE. The CDR3 consists of 16 residues. The CDR3: CASSVAWGRGHHGYTF. The DNA for the CDR3 is TGTGCCAGCAGCGTAGCTTGGGGCAGGGGGCACCATGGCTACACCTTC.

The chain employs TRBV7-9 and TRBJ2-5; 7 bases fit TRBD1. Germline CDR1 and CDR2: SEHNR and FQNEAQ (reference sequence). J lost 1 base, V lost 9 bases, and 5 bases had no gene match. The CDR3 consists of 13 residues. The DNA of the CDR3 is TGTGCCAGTAATGGGACAGCCCAAGAGACCCAGTACTTC. As protein: CASNGTAQETQYF.

The chain recombines TRBV12-5 with TRBJ2-2; TRBD1 matches at 10 bases. CDR3 size: 15 residues. J was trimmed by 6 bases and V by 6 bases; bases with no gene match: 7. The germline V gene encodes CDR1 LGHNT and CDR2 FRNRAP. The DNA for the CDR3 is TGTGCTAGTGGATCGGGACAGGGGTCCCCCGGGGAGCTGTTTTTT. It translates to CASGSGQGSPGELFF.

This clone was seen only once. The chain has TRBV6-2 or TRBV6-3 and TRBJ2-7; tentative D call: TRBD1 (6 bases). The V and J ends lost 2 bases and 3 bases respectively, with 11 bases between them. The germline V gene encodes CDR1 MNHEY and CDR2 SVGEGT. CDR3 length equals 14 residues. CDR3 residues: CASSYTGTYYEQYF. The CDR3 DNA reads TGTGCCAGCAGTTACACAGGGACCTACTACGAGCAGTACTTC.

This clone was detected a few times. J is TRBJ1-2 and V is TRBV4-2; TRBD1 matches at 7 bases. Germline CDR1 reads LGHNA; CDR2 reads YNFKEQ. The CDR3 covers 15 residues. V was pared by 1 base and J by 2 bases, with 4 bases of the junction left unmatched. The CDR3 is CASSQATGPNYGYTF. DNA of the CDR3: TGTGCCAGCAGCCAAGCGACAGGGCCCAACTATGGCTACACCTTC.

In this sample, this clone turned up many times. The gene calls are TRBV28 and TRBJ2-1; 8 bases are a match to TRBD2. Germline V lookup: CDR1 MDHEN, CDR2 SYDVKM. With 7 bases clipped from V and 12 bases from J, the junction kept 14 bases outside the gene matches. The CDR3 consists of 14 residues. CDR3 sequence reads: CASNRLAGGVLQFF. The CDR3 DNA is TGTGCCAGCAACCGTCTAGCCGGGGGGGTGCTGCAGTTCTTC.

This chain links TRBV6-5 with TRBJ2-7; 10 bases align to TRBD2. V gave up 2 bases and J gave up 7 bases; unmatched junction bases: 11. The CDR3 is 16 amino acids. Per germline, CDR1 MNHEY and CDR2 SVGAGI. CDR3 sequence reads: CASSYGTSVILREQYF. For the CDR3, the DNA is TGTGCCAGCAGTTACGGGACTAGCGTCATCCTGCGGGAGCAGTACTTC.

This chain connects TRBV5-1 to TRBJ1-4; 7 bases map to TRBD1. The V and J ends lost 4 bases and 8 bases, in that order; junction bases with no gene match: 11. This CDR3 region has 15 residues. Germline loops: CDR1 SGHRS, CDR2 YFSETQ. DNA for the CDR3: TGCGCCAGCAGCCCCTGGACAGGAGTTGGGGAAAAACTGTTTTTT. Its protein product is CASSPWTGVGEKLFF.

The gene calls are TRBV6-5 and TRBJ1-3; possible D gene TRBD1, 6 bases. CDR3 length equals 15 residues. Germline V CDR1 and CDR2: MNHEY, SVGAGI. V lost 2 bases, J lost 4 bases, and 12 bases lay in between. The DNA of the CDR3 is TGTGCCAGCAGTTACCGACAGGCAAACGGAAACACCATATATTTT. This codes for CASSYRQANGNTIYF.